Listed below are T cell receptor beta chains from one sample, sequenced in a study of cytomegalovirus exposure and HLA in healthy donors. The data were produced by immunoSEQ multiplex PCR, yet TCRdb's version contains in-frame clones alone and is incomplete. In the table there are 130,000 to 150,000 clones, approximately 89% of which are singletons. The specimen was PBMCs. The receptors derive from a woman younger than 30 in good health and CMV-seropositive. The CDR3 runs from the conserved cysteine through the conserved F or W. Each record gives: CDR3 DNA, CDR3 protein, V gene, clone size, D gene, J gene. The D gene is left open where the match is weak. Size tells how often a clone was seen (once, few, many) or the class of an expanded clone, and some rows leave it out.

TGTGCCAGCAGCTTCGGACTAGCGGGGGGAGAAGATACGCAGTATTTT	CASSFGLAGGEDTQYF	TRBV7-2	.	TRBD2	TRBJ2-3
TGTGCCAGCACAACAGGGAGTGAAACTAATGAAAAACTGTTTTTT	CASTTGSETNEKLFF	TRBV2	.	.	TRBJ1-4
TGCGCCAGCAGTCAGCAACAGGGGGCCTACGAGCAGTACTTC	CASSQQQGAYEQYF	TRBV23-1	.	TRBD1	TRBJ2-7
TGTGCCAGCAGCTTACAAGCTAGCGGCTCCTACGAGCAGTACTTC	CASSLQASGSYEQYF	TRBV11-2	.	TRBD2	TRBJ2-7
TGTGCCAGTAGGGCGGGCCGCTATGGCTACACCTTC	CASRAGRYGYTF	TRBV19	.	.	TRBJ1-2
TGTGCCAGCAGCTTGGATCTAGCGGCCTCCTACAATGAGCAGTTCTTC	CASSLDLAASYNEQFF	TRBV5-6	.	TRBD2	TRBJ2-1
TGTGCCACGTTGTTTATGAACACTGAAGCTTTCTTT	CATLFMNTEAFF	TRBV7-9	.	.	TRBJ1-1
TGCGCCAGCAGCCCGGTGTACAATGAGCAGTTCTTC	CASSPVYNEQFF	TRBV5-1	.	.	TRBJ2-1
TGTGCCAGCAGTACCTCAGACAGGTTTAGGCTTCGGGGCTACACCTTC	CASSTSDRFRLRGYTF	TRBV27	few	.	TRBJ1-2
TGTGCCAGCAGTTTCCAGGGAGAGACCCAGTACTTC	CASSFQGETQYF	TRBV6-5	.	.	TRBJ2-5
TGTGCCAGCAGTGAACGAGGGGACACCTACGAGCAGTACTTC	CASSERGDTYEQYF	TRBV6-1	.	.	TRBJ2-7
TGTGCCAGCAGCCTCCAGGGACTAGCGGGGGATGAGCAGTTCTTC	CASSLQGLAGDEQFF	TRBV5-4	once	TRBD2	TRBJ2-1
TGTGCCAGCAGTCGAGCAGGGGCAATTATAGAGGGCACTGAAGCTTTCTTT	CASSRAGAIIEGTEAFF	TRBV28	once	.	TRBJ1-1
TGTGCCAGCAGCCCCCGGACAGGGCTCTACAATGAGCAGTTCTTC	CASSPRTGLYNEQFF	TRBV7-6	.	TRBD1	TRBJ2-1
TGTGCCAGCAGCGCACCGGGACTAGCTTCCTACGAGCAGTACTTC	CASSAPGLASYEQYF	TRBV6-5	.	TRBD2	TRBJ2-7
TGTGCCAGCAGTCCCAGGGCAGGGGGCAGGGGGGAGCTGTTTTTT	CASSPRAGGRGELFF	TRBV28	.	TRBD1	TRBJ2-2
TGTGCCAGCAGCTTTCTAAGCTCGACTGAGAGGCAGTTCTTC	CASSFLSSTERQFF	TRBV7-9	.	.	TRBJ2-1
TGTGCCACGCAGGGGGGCCGTGAAGATACGCAGTATTTT	CATQGGREDTQYF	TRBV5-4	.	.	TRBJ2-3
TGCGCCAGCAAAGAGGGTGAGGGAGAGACCCAGTACTTC	CASKEGEGETQYF	TRBV5-1	.	.	TRBJ2-5
TGCAGCGCCCGGACAGGGGGGGTGAACACTGAAGCTTTCTTT	CSARTGGVNTEAFF	TRBV29-1	.	TRBD1	TRBJ1-1
TGTGCCAGCAGCCAAGCAGGGGAGAGTTCACCCCTCCACTTT	CASSQAGESSPLHF	TRBV14	medium-sized	.	TRBJ1-6
TGCAGCGTTGAAGAGTACGGGGAGACCCAGTACTTC	CSVEEYGETQYF	TRBV29-1	.	.	TRBJ2-5
TGTGCCAGCAGAATAGCGGGGGGCAGCTATCCTAGCACAGATACGCAGTATTTT	CASRIAGGSYPSTDTQYF	TRBV27	once	TRBD2	TRBJ2-3
TGTGCCAGCACGGGACTAGCAAAAGAGACCCAGTACTTC	CASTGLAKETQYF	TRBV2	.	TRBD2	TRBJ2-5
TGCAGCGTTAGGTCAGGGGCCCCCTATGGCTACACCTTC	CSVRSGAPYGYTF	TRBV29-1	.	.	TRBJ1-2
TGTGCCAGTAGTCACAGGGGTGGCAATGAGCAGTTCTTC	CASSHRGGNEQFF	TRBV19	few	TRBD1	TRBJ2-1
TGTGCCAGCAGCAAACTCAGGCAGGGCTACGAGCAGTACTTC	CASSKLRQGYEQYF	TRBV21-1	.	.	TRBJ2-7
TGTGCCAGCAACAGGGGGTCGTTCACTGAAGCTTTCTTT	CASNRGSFTEAFF	TRBV6-5	.	TRBD1	TRBJ1-1
TGCAGCGTTGAAAGGGGAATGAACACTGAAGCTTTCTTT	CSVERGMNTEAFF	TRBV29-1	.	.	TRBJ1-1
TGTGCCAGCAGCTGGACAGGGGTCAATTCACCCCTCCACTTT	CASSWTGVNSPLHF	TRBV13	.	TRBD1	TRBJ1-6
TGTGCCAGCACCCCGTCCTCTGGAAACACCATATATTTT	CASTPSSGNTIYF	TRBV11-2	.	.	TRBJ1-3
TGTGCCAGCAGTGACCCCAACTACGAGCAGTACTTC	CASSDPNYEQYF	TRBV2	.	.	TRBJ2-7
TGTGCCAGTAGTATAAGAGCAACTAATGAAAAACTGTTTTTT	CASSIRATNEKLFF	TRBV19	.	.	TRBJ1-4
TGCGCCAGCAGCTTGGATGCTGGGGGCCGTACTGAAGCTTTCTTT	CASSLDAGGRTEAFF	TRBV5-1	.	.	TRBJ1-1
TGTGCCAGCAGTGGACAGGTCCCGTCCGGCTACACCTTC	CASSGQVPSGYTF	TRBV25-1	.	.	TRBJ1-2
TGTGCCAGCCAGGAAGGGACAGGGCACTACAATGAGCAGTTCTTC	CASQEGTGHYNEQFF	TRBV2	.	TRBD1	TRBJ2-1
TGTGCCTGGAGTCCGGGACTAGGGTCCGCAGATACGCAGTATTTT	CAWSPGLGSADTQYF	TRBV30	.	TRBD2	TRBJ2-3